Given below is one TCR beta chain in context. What it recognizes is unknown. The germline gives CDR1 MDHEN, CDR2 SYDVKM. V shed 6 bases and J shed 6 bases, with 26 bases lying between them. CDR3 length: 17 residues. This entry is derived from a study of beta chain features in type 1 diabetes. Findings of the study overall: Cells with high TCR expression could be over-represented by cDNA sequencing.

cDNA synthesis used the whole RNA isolate, giving expressed TCRB sequences. Data came from immunoSEQ multiplex PCR; TCRdb stores just in-frame clones and leaves some out. Here the sample spans under 900,000 clones, about 17% being singletons. Sequenced: naive CD4+ T cells from blood. The chain is built from TRBV28 and TRBJ2-5; perhaps TRBD2 as D (6 bases). This TCR was recovered from a woman aged 18-35 years in good health. This chain's CDR3 is CASSIRGYRGAGKTQYF. As DNA, the CDR3 is TGTGCCAGCAGCATTAGGGGTTACCGGGGCGCGGGAAAGACCCAGTACTTC.